These T cell receptor beta chains were read from a single sample in a study of Graves' ophthalmopathy and Graves' hyperthyroidism. MiXCR was run by TCRdb on the multiplex PCR reads, yielding one entry per CDR3 protein. The repertoire includes about 600,000 distinct CDR3 sequences, 35% to 45% of them detected once, and less than 4.5% sits in the top ten. Sequencing was performed on peripheral blood or thyroid tissue (not recorded which). Receptors originate from an adult man with Graves' hyperthyroidism. CDR3s include the opening cysteine and the closing phenylalanine or tryptophan. A D gene is named only where the DNA matches it firmly. Clone size is given for some rows only: seen once, a few or many times, or a class if the clone is expanded.

cdr3_aa: CASKRQGLNTEAFF
cdr3_nt: TGTGCCAGCAAACGGCAGGGGCTAAACACTGAAGCTTTCTTT
clone_size: many
d_call: NA
j_call: TRBJ1-1
v_call: TRBV25-1

cdr3_aa: CASSWYEDTEAFF
cdr3_nt: TGTGCCAGCAGCTGGTATGAGGACACTGAAGCTTTCTTT
clone_size: many
d_call: NA
j_call: TRBJ1-1
v_call: TRBV6-1

cdr3_aa: CASSLRGGILNTEAFF
cdr3_nt: TGTGCCAGCAGCCTCAGAGGTGGCATTTTGAACACTGAAGCTTTCTTT
clone_size: many
d_call: NA
j_call: TRBJ1-1
v_call: TRBV14

cdr3_aa: CSGGLAGGDRNEQYF
cdr3_nt: TGCAGCGGGGGACTAGCGGGAGGGGATAGGAATGAGCAGTACTTC
clone_size: NA
d_call: TRBD2
j_call: TRBJ2-7
v_call: TRBV29-1

cdr3_aa: CASSAANQETQYF
cdr3_nt: TGTGCCAGCAGCGCCGCAAACCAAGAGACCCAGTACTTC
clone_size: few
d_call: NA
j_call: TRBJ2-5
v_call: TRBV9

cdr3_aa: CASSGGTSSYEQYF
cdr3_nt: TGTGCCAGCAGTGGGGGGACGTCGTCCTACGAGCAGTACTTC
clone_size: NA
d_call: NA
j_call: TRBJ2-7
v_call: TRBV2

cdr3_aa: CASSYNRRLAEFYEQYF
cdr3_nt: TGTGCCAGCAGTTATAATCGTCGACTAGCGGAATTCTACGAGCAGTACTTC
clone_size: few
d_call: TRBD2
j_call: TRBJ2-7
v_call: TRBV6-7

cdr3_aa: CASSPEVGSNEKLFF
cdr3_nt: TGTGCCAGCAGCCCAGAAGTGGGATCCAATGAAAAACTGTTTTTT
clone_size: many
d_call: NA
j_call: TRBJ1-4
v_call: TRBV7-2

cdr3_aa: CASSLGQDAGELFF
cdr3_nt: TGCGCCAGCAGCTTGGGACAGGATGCCGGGGAGCTGTTTTTT
clone_size: many
d_call: NA
j_call: TRBJ2-2
v_call: TRBV5-1

cdr3_aa: CAIRGDRLQHF
cdr3_nt: TGTGCCATCAGGGGGGACAGGCTCCAGCATTTT
clone_size: once
d_call: TRBD1
j_call: TRBJ1-5
v_call: TRBV10-3

cdr3_aa: CATSAQVTGELFF
cdr3_nt: TGTGCCACCAGTGCTCAGGTCACCGGGGAGCTGTTTTTT
clone_size: NA
d_call: NA
j_call: TRBJ2-2
v_call: TRBV24-1

cdr3_aa: CASANYGYTF
cdr3_nt: TGTGCCAGCGCTAACTATGGCTACACCTTC
clone_size: NA
d_call: NA
j_call: TRBJ1-2
v_call: TRBV25-1

cdr3_aa: CASSSSTQLGGLVEQYF
cdr3_nt: TGTGCCAGCAGCTCCTCCACACAGCTGGGCGGATTGGTGGAGCAGTACTTC
clone_size: many
d_call: NA
j_call: TRBJ2-7
v_call: TRBV13

cdr3_aa: CASNRDNRGEKLFF
cdr3_nt: TGTGCCAGCAATCGGGACAATCGTGGTGAAAAACTGTTTTTT
clone_size: many
d_call: NA
j_call: TRBJ1-4
v_call: TRBV6-1

cdr3_aa: CASRAGQDGDGYTF
cdr3_nt: TGTGCCAGCAGGGCGGGACAGGATGGTGATGGCTACACCTTC
clone_size: NA
d_call: TRBD1
j_call: TRBJ1-2
v_call: TRBV2

cdr3_aa: CASSESTTNYGYTF
cdr3_nt: TGCGCCAGCAGTGAGTCGACTACTAACTATGGCTACACCTTC
clone_size: many
d_call: NA
j_call: TRBJ1-2
v_call: TRBV10-1

cdr3_aa: CASSVSRDTNNYGYTF
cdr3_nt: TGTGCCAGCAGCGTTTCCCGGGACACCAATAACTATGGCTACACCTTC
clone_size: many
d_call: NA
j_call: TRBJ1-2
v_call: TRBV9

cdr3_aa: CASSSGIGVNIQYF
cdr3_nt: TGTGCCAGCAGCTCGGGAATAGGTGTAAACATTCAGTACTTC
clone_size: NA
d_call: NA
j_call: TRBJ2-4
v_call: TRBV5-5

cdr3_aa: CASSEIGTGLRGGEQYF
cdr3_nt: TGTGCCAGCAGTGAAATCGGAACGGGGCTCCGGGGAGGCGAGCAGTACTTC
clone_size: NA
d_call: NA
j_call: TRBJ2-7
v_call: TRBV6-1

cdr3_aa: CAISDGASGINEQFF
cdr3_nt: TGTGCCATCAGTGATGGGGCTAGCGGGATCAATGAGCAGTTCTTC
clone_size: few
d_call: TRBD2
j_call: TRBJ2-1
v_call: TRBV10-3

cdr3_aa: CASTTGENTEAFF
cdr3_nt: TGTGCCAGCACGACAGGGGAGAACACTGAAGCTTTCTTT
clone_size: NA
d_call: TRBD1
j_call: TRBJ1-1
v_call: TRBV2

cdr3_aa: CATSDHRGYEQYF
cdr3_nt: TGTGCCACCAGTGATCACAGGGGGTACGAGCAGTACTTC
clone_size: few
d_call: TRBD1
j_call: TRBJ2-7
v_call: TRBV24-1

cdr3_aa: CASSYRTSGGANEQYF
cdr3_nt: TGTGCCAGCAGCTATCGGACTAGCGGGGGGGCTAACGAGCAGTACTTC
clone_size: many
d_call: TRBD2
j_call: TRBJ2-7
v_call: TRBV7-2

cdr3_aa: CASSGGRMNQPQHF
cdr3_nt: TGTGCCAGCAGCGGGGGACGGATGAATCAGCCCCAGCATTTT
clone_size: many
d_call: NA
j_call: TRBJ1-5
v_call: TRBV9

cdr3_aa: CASSLGVRGSEAFF
cdr3_nt: TGTGCCAGCAGTTTGGGGGTCAGGGGATCTGAAGCTTTCTTT
clone_size: few
d_call: NA
j_call: TRBJ1-1
v_call: TRBV12-3/TRBV12-4

cdr3_aa: CAISELTGELFF
cdr3_nt: TGTGCCATCAGTGAACTGACAGGGGAGCTGTTTTTT
clone_size: NA
d_call: NA
j_call: TRBJ2-2
v_call: TRBV10-3

cdr3_aa: CASNYRGGRETQYF
cdr3_nt: TGCGCCAGCAACTACAGGGGTGGTCGGGAGACCCAGTACTTC
clone_size: many
d_call: TRBD1
j_call: TRBJ2-5
v_call: TRBV5-1

cdr3_aa: CAGSGPGENTGELFF
cdr3_nt: TGTGCCGGCAGTGGGCCAGGAGAGAACACCGGGGAGCTGTTTTTT
clone_size: NA
d_call: NA
j_call: TRBJ2-2
v_call: TRBV25-1

cdr3_aa: CATRGGSGANVLTF
cdr3_nt: TGTGCCACCCGAGGGGGTTCTGGGGCCAACGTCCTGACTTTC
clone_size: many
d_call: NA
j_call: TRBJ2-6
v_call: TRBV11-2

cdr3_aa: CASSLRRINQPQHF
cdr3_nt: TGTGCCAGCAGTTTAAGACGGATCAATCAGCCCCAGCATTTT
clone_size: many
d_call: NA
j_call: TRBJ1-5
v_call: TRBV27

cdr3_aa: CASSQGWTGGDEQYF
cdr3_nt: TGCGCCAGCAGCCAAGGGTGGACAGGGGGGGACGAGCAGTACTTC
clone_size: NA
d_call: TRBD1
j_call: TRBJ2-7
v_call: TRBV4-1

cdr3_aa: CASSTPGGIREKLFF
cdr3_nt: TGTGCCAGCAGCACCCCAGGGGGGATTCGAGAAAAACTGTTTTTT
clone_size: NA
d_call: TRBD1
j_call: TRBJ1-4
v_call: TRBV11-2

cdr3_aa: CATSSPGGTETQYF
cdr3_nt: TGTGCCACCAGCAGCCCTGGGGGAACCGAGACCCAGTACTTC
clone_size: NA
d_call: NA
j_call: TRBJ2-5
v_call: TRBV15

cdr3_aa: CASSEAITGRYGKLFF
cdr3_nt: TGTGCCAGCAGTGAAGCTATTACAGGGAGGTACGGAAAGCTGTTTTTT
clone_size: NA
d_call: NA
j_call: TRBJ1-4
v_call: TRBV6-1

cdr3_aa: CASSLGDTSYEQYF
cdr3_nt: TGTGCCAGCAGCTTGGGGGACACCTCCTACGAGCAGTACTTC
clone_size: many
d_call: NA
j_call: TRBJ2-7
v_call: TRBV5-5

cdr3_aa: CAISAGTGKRGYTF
cdr3_nt: TGTGCCATCAGTGCCGGGACAGGGAAGCGTGGCTACACCTTC
clone_size: NA
d_call: TRBD1
j_call: TRBJ1-2
v_call: TRBV10-3

cdr3_aa: CASSLVPKWQFF
cdr3_nt: TGTGCCAGCAGCTTAGTCCCGAAGTGGCAGTTCTTC
clone_size: once
d_call: NA
j_call: TRBJ2-1
v_call: TRBV7-9

cdr3_aa: CSVGDSLRGEKLFF
cdr3_nt: TGCAGCGTCGGGGACAGTTTAAGGGGTGAAAAACTGTTTTTT
clone_size: many
d_call: TRBD1
j_call: TRBJ1-4
v_call: TRBV29-1

cdr3_aa: CSSTDSPVLRYTF
cdr3_nt: TGCAGCAGCACGGACAGCCCAGTCTTACGCTACACCTTC
clone_size: NA
d_call: NA
j_call: TRBJ1-2
v_call: TRBV29-1

cdr3_aa: CASSLRQGDSPLHF
cdr3_nt: TGTGCCAGCAGCCTACGACAGGGAGATTCACCCCTCCACTTT
clone_size: few
d_call: TRBD1
j_call: TRBJ1-6
v_call: TRBV7-2

cdr3_aa: CASRRMDEQFF
cdr3_nt: TGTGCCAGCAGGAGGATGGATGAGCAGTTCTTC
clone_size: many
d_call: NA
j_call: TRBJ2-1
v_call: TRBV7-2

cdr3_aa: CASSLVSTGITEAFF
cdr3_nt: TGTGCCAGCAGTTTAGTTTCAACAGGGATCACTGAAGCTTTCTTT
clone_size: many
d_call: NA
j_call: TRBJ1-1
v_call: TRBV12-3/TRBV12-4

cdr3_aa: CASSKTSGGAPAGELFF
cdr3_nt: TGTGCCAGCAGTAAGACTAGCGGGGGGGCCCCCGCCGGGGAGCTGTTTTTT
clone_size: NA
d_call: TRBD2
j_call: TRBJ2-2
v_call: TRBV6-5

cdr3_aa: CAISISGEPYNEQFF
cdr3_nt: TGTGCCATCAGCATTTCAGGGGAACCCTACAATGAGCAGTTCTTC
clone_size: NA
d_call: NA
j_call: TRBJ2-1
v_call: TRBV10-3